This T cell receptor beta chain stems from a study of vaccination and CD4 T cells after COVID-19. A few counts support this clonotype. Its antigen is currently unknown. The Oncomine TCR Beta short-read assay was what sequenced the DNA obtained from cultured CD4+ T cells. MiXCR, applied by TCRdb to the PCR reads, yields one record per CDR3 protein. Altogether some 11,000 distinct CDR3 sequences are present, approximately 40% being singletons, with the ten largest covering approximately 30%. Germline loops: CDR1 MGHRA, CDR2 YSYEKL. This CDR3 has 15 residues. Deletions cut 0 bases from V and 7 bases from J, with 14 bases between. Treatment indicated: roughly nine-day PBMC culture with coronavirus spike peptide pools or control peptides (ViraFEST assay).

The rearrangement links TRBV4-1 to TRBJ2-3; D is ambiguous. Source material: CD4+ T cells from blood, cultured in vitro. The receptor was isolated from a human donor who had recovered from COVID-19. CDR3 sequence (DNA): TGCGCCAGCAGCCAAGATTGGGCATTGGGGAATACGCAGTATTTT. Amino acids: CASSQDWALGNTQYF.